This T cell receptor beta chain came from a study of PD-L1 blockade in urothelial cancer. Across the study: In terms of prior chemotherapy, patients had received 0 to 3 regimens.

To note about this clone: Its antigen is as yet unknown.

Templates that were synthetic TCR analogs were spiked into each PCR. Generated by immunoSEQ multiplex PCR, the TCRdb table keeps only in-frame clones and is missing some. The sample has some 38,000 clones, around four fifths seen once. Time point given: pretreatment peripheral blood. Per patient, between 1 and 8 samples were collected at pretreatment and on-treatment time points. Germline lookup yields CDR1 GTSNPN and CDR2 SVGIG (reference sequence). Trimming at V came to 8 bases and at J to 3 bases, leaving 12 bases not matched to a gene. The CDR3 sequence is 16 residues long. General observations from the study: Tumor-associated blood clones were expanded more by durable-benefit patients at 3 weeks.

The clonotype originates from a man of 80 years or more with urothelial cancer. The rearrangement uses TRBV30 and TRBJ2-1, with 11 nucleotides matching TRBD2. The starting material was PBMCs, obtained around atezolizumab (anti-PD-L1) treatment. The CDR3 sequence is CARNNTSGGSYNEQFF. For the CDR3, the DNA is TGTGCCCGAAACAATACTAGCGGGGGAAGCTACAATGAGCAGTTCTTC.